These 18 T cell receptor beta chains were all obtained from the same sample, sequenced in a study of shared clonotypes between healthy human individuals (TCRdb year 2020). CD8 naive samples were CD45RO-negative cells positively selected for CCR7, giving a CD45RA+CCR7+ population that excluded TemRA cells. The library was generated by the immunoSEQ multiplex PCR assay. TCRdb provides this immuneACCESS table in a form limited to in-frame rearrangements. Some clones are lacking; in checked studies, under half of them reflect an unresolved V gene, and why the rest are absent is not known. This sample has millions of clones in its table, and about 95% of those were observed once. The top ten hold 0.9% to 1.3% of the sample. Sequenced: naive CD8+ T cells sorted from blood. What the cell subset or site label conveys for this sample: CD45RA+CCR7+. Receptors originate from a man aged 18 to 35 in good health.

CDR3 in amino acids: CASSLTGGAGSYNEQFF. In DNA form, the CDR3 reads TGCGCCAGCAGCCTTACAGGGGGCGCCGGCTCCTACAATGAGCAGTTCTTC. The chain uses TRBV5-1 and TRBJ2-1, with 9 bases that match TRBD1. Germline CDR1 is SGHRS and CDR2 is YFSETQ. The CDR3 has 17 residues. V dropped 4 bases and J dropped 0; count of bases not matched to a gene: 8.

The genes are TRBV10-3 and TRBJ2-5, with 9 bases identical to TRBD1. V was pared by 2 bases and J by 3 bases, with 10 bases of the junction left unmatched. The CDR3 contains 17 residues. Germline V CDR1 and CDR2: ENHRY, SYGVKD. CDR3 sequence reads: CAISETGTGSLEETQYF. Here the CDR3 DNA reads TGTGCCATCAGTGAGACCGGGACAGGGAGTCTAGAAGAGACCCAGTACTTC.

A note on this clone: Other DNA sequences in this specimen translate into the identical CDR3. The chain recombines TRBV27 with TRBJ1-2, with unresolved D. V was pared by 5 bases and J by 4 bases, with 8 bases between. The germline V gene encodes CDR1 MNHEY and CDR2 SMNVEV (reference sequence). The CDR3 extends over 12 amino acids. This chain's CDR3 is CASSPDGYGYTF. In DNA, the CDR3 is TGTGCCAGCAGTCCCGACGGCTATGGCTACACCTTC.

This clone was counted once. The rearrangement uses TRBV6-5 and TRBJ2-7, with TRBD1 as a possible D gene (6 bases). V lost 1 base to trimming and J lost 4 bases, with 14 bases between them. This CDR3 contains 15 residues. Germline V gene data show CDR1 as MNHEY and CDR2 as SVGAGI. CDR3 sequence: CASSYYPTGTYEQYF. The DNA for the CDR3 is TGTGCCAGCAGTTACTACCCGACAGGTACATACGAGCAGTACTTC.

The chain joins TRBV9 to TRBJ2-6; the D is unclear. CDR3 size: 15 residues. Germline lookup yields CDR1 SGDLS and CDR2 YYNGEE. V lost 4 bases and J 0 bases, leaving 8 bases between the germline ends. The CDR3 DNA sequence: TGTGCCAGCAGCATTTTAGTCTCTGGGGCCAACGTCCTGACTTTC. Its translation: CASSILVSGANVLTF.

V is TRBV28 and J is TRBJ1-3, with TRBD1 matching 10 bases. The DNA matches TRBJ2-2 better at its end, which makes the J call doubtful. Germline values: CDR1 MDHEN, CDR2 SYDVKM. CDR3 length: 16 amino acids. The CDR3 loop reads CASSTGTGDKTGELFF. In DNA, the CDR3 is TGTGCCAGCAGTACAGGGACAGGGGATAAGACCGGGGAGCTGTTTTTT.

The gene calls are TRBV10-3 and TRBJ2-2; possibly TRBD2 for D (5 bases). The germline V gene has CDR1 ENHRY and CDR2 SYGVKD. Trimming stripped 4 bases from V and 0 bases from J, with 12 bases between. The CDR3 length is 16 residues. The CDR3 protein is CAISGLASTNTGELFF. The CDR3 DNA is TGTGCCATCAGTGGGCTAGCCTCAACGAACACCGGGGAGCTGTTTTTT.

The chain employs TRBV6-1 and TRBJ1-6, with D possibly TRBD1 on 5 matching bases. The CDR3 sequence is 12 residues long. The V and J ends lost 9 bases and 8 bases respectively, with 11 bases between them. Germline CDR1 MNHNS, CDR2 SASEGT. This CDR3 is CASWDGYSPLHF. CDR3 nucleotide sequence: TGTGCCAGTTGGGACGGGTATTCACCCCTCCACTTT.

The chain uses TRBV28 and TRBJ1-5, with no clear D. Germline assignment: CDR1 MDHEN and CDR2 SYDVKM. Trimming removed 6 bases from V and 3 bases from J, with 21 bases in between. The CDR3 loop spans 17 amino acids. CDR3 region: CASSPLININDNQPQHF. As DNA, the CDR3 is TGTGCCAGCAGCCCTTTGATCAACATAAACGACAATCAGCCCCAGCATTTT.

The CDR3 region has the DNA TGTGCCAGCAGCTTAGATGGGGAGACTGAAGCTTTCTTT. Translating gives CASSLDGETEAFF. The rearrangement links TRBV7-8 to TRBJ1-1; D is undetermined. Per the germline V gene, CDR1 is SGHVS and CDR2 is FQNEAQ. CDR3 length: 13 amino acids. Between the trimmed V and J ends, which lost 1 base and 5 bases, there was a span of 8 bases.

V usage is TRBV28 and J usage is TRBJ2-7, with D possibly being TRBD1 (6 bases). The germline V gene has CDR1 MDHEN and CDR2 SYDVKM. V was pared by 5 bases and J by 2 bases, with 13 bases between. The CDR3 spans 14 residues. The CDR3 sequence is CASSKNRVPYEQYF. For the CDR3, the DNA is TGTGCCAGCAGTAAAAACAGGGTACCCTACGAGCAGTACTTC. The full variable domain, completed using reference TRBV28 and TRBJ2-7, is DVKVTQSSRYLVKRTGEKVFLECVQDMDHENMFWYRQDPGLGLRLIYFSYDVKMKEKGDIPEGYSVSREKKERFSLILESASTNQTSMYLCASSKNRVPYEQYFGPGTRLTVT.

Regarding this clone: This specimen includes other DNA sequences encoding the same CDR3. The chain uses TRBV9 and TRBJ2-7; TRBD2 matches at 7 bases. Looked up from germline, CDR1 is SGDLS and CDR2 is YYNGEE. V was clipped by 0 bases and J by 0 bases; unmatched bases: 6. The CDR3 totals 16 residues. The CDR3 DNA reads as TGTGCCAGCAGCGTAGGGCCTAGCGGAAGCTCCTACGAGCAGTACTTC. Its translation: CASSVGPSGSSYEQYF.

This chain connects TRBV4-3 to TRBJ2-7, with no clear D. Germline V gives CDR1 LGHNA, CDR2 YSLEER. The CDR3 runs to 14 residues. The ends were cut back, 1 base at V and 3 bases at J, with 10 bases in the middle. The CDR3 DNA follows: TGCGCCAGCAGCCAAGCGCAGTCCGGCTACGAGCAGTACTTC. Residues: CASSQAQSGYEQYF.

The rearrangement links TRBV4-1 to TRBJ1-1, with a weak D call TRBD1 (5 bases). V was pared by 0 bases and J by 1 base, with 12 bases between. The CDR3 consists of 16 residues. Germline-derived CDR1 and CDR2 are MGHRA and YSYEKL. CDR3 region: CASSQEPGRANTEAFF. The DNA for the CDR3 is TGCGCCAGCAGCCAAGAGCCGGGACGGGCGAACACTGAAGCTTTCTTT.

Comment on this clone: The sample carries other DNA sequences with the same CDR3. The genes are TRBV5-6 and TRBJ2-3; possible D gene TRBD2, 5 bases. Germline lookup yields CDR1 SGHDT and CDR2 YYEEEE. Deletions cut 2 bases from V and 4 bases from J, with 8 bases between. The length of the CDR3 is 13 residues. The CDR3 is CASSLGLADTQYF. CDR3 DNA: TGTGCCAGCAGCTTAGGACTGGCAGATACGCAGTATTTT.

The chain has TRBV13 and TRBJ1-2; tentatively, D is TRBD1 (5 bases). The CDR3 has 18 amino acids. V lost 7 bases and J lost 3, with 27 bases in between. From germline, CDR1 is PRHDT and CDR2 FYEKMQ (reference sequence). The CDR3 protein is CASTSGPLLGERDYGYTF. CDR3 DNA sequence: TGTGCCAGCACCTCCGGCCCACTATTGGGGGAAAGGGACTATGGCTACACCTTC.

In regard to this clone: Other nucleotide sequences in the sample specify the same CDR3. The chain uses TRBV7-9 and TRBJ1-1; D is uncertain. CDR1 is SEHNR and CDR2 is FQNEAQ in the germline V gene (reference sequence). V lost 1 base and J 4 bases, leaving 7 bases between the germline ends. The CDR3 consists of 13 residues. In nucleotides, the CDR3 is TGTGCCAGCAGCTTAGGCGGTCCCACTGAAGCTTTCTTT. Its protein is CASSLGGPTEAFF.

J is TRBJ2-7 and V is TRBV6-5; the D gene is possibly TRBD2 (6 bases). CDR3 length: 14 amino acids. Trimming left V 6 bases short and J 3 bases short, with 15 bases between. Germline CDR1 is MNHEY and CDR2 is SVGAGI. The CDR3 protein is CASRPGEANYEQYF. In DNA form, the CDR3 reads TGTGCCAGCAGACCTGGGGAGGCGAACTACGAGCAGTACTTC.